These T cell receptor beta chains were read from a single sample in a study of T-cell memory formation after mild COVID-19. One entry per CDR3 protein, called by TCRdb with MiXCR from the 5' RACE reads. The sample contains about 470,000 distinct CDR3 sequences, roughly 25% of which appear only once. The sample was PBMCs or a T cell subset sorted from them (not recorded which). All receptors come from an adult woman who had mild COVID-19 (a few samples of this study predate the infection). Cell type and time point are not known. The CDR3 runs from the conserved cysteine through the conserved F or W. The D gene is left open where the match is weak. Size values are once, few and many counts, or a class for expanded clones, and some rows have none.

j_call cdr3_length v_call d_call clone_size cdr3_nt cdr3_aa
TRBJ2-5 15 TRBV9 . many TGTGCCAGCAGTTCGGGGGGCCGCGACGGGGAGACCCAGTACTTC CASSSGGRDGETQYF
TRBJ1-3 15 TRBV4-3 TRBD1 . TGCGCCAGCAGCCAAGATAGGACAGGGGGAAACACCATATATTTT CASSQDRTGGNTIYF
TRBJ1-1 15 TRBV9 . . TGTGCCAGCAGCGTGGAACCCGGGACGAACACTGAAGCTTTCTTT CASSVEPGTNTEAFF
TRBJ1-6 14 TRBV14 . . TGTGCCAGCAGCCCACAGGGAGTTCGAGCACCCCTCCACTTT CASSPQGVRAPLHF
TRBJ1-2 15 TRBV5-1 TRBD1 few TGCGCCAGCAGGACCGGGACAGGGCTTAACTATGGCTACACCTTC CASRTGTGLNYGYTF
TRBJ2-3 15 TRBV7-9 . few TGTGCCAGCAGCTTAGCCGAAGTAATGGCAGATACGCAGTATTTT CASSLAEVMADTQYF
TRBJ1-3 16 TRBV7-2 . few TGTGCCAGCAGCTTAGTACCGGGACTCTCTGGAAACACCATATATTTT CASSLVPGLSGNTIYF
TRBJ2-7 14 TRBV5-6 TRBD1 many TGTGCCAGCAGCACCGGGACAGGGCTCTACGAGCAGTACTTC CASSTGTGLYEQYF
TRBJ2-5 12 TRBV4-1 . once TGCGCCAGCAAAGGGGCTGAGGGGACCCAGTACTTC CASKGAEGTQYF
TRBJ2-1 14 TRBV11-3 TRBD2 few TGTGCCAGCAGATCCGGGACTAACAACAATGAGCAGTTCTTC CASRSGTNNNEQFF
TRBJ1-1 13 TRBV9 . few TGTGCCAGCAGCGTAGGGACAGTCACTGAAGCTTTCTTT CASSVGTVTEAFF
TRBJ2-5 18 TRBV20-1 TRBD2 few TGCAGTGCTATCACGTGGACTAGCGGGAGTGGCCCAGGAGAGACCCAGTACTTC CSAITWTSGSGPGETQYF
TRBJ2-3 15 TRBV5-1 . . TGCGCCAGCAGCTTGCCCGCATCGAGCACAGATACGCAGTATTTT CASSLPASSTDTQYF
TRBJ1-6 12 TRBV20-1 . . TGCAGTGCTAGATGGACGTCCCCACCCCTCCACTTT CSARWTSPPLHF
TRBJ1-6 12 TRBV7-9 . . TGTGCCAGCACCTTATCTAATTCACCCCTCCACTTT CASTLSNSPLHF
TRBJ1-5 15 TRBV6-6 TRBD1 . TGTGCCAGCAGTTGGGGACAGGGGGCAGGTCAGCCCCAGCATTTT CASSWGQGAGQPQHF
TRBJ2-2 16 TRBV14 TRBD2 few TGTGCCAGCAGCCGAGGACTAGTTAAGAACACCGGGGAGCTGTTTTTT CASSRGLVKNTGELFF
TRBJ1-5 16 TRBV7-2 . . TGTGCCAGCAGCTTATCGGGGGGTTATAGCAATCAGCCCCAGCATTTT CASSLSGGYSNQPQHF
TRBJ2-3 14 TRBV10-3 . . TGTGCCACCTGGACCCCCGGGGGACCAGATACGCAGTATTTT CATWTPGGPDTQYF
TRBJ2-1 16 TRBV20-1 TRBD2 . TGCAGTGCTACCGGGACTAGCGGGAGGGCTCAAAATGAGCAGTTCTTC CSATGTSGRAQNEQFF
TRBJ1-1 12 TRBV6-2/TRBV6-3 . . TGTGCCAGCAGTTACTCGTTGTTTGGAGCTTTCTTT CASSYSLFGAFF
TRBJ2-2 15 TRBV7-6 . . TGTGCCAGCAGCTTAGGAGGTTCGGGGTCCGGGGAGCTGTTTTTT CASSLGGSGSGELFF
TRBJ2-5 16 TRBV5-1 . once TGCGCCAGCAGCCAGATACGAGCAGGGGTTACAGAGACCCAGTACTTC CASSQIRAGVTETQYF
TRBJ2-5 12 TRBV18 . many TGTGCCAGCTCCGCAGCAGGAGAGACCCAGTACTTC CASSAAGETQYF
TRBJ2-1 14 TRBV12-3/TRBV12-4 . few TGTGCCAGCAGCCCAAGACAGTACCACAATGAGCAGTTCTTC CASSPRQYHNEQFF
TRBJ2-3 9 TRBV20-1 . few TGCAGTGCCAAGTACACGCAGTATTTT CSAKYTQYF
TRBJ1-2 17 TRBV12-3/TRBV12-4 . few TGTGCCAGCACCGAGGGGGGGGCCCAGACCTCTAACTATGGCTACACCTTC CASTEGGAQTSNYGYTF
TRBJ1-1 13 TRBV15 . few TGTGCCACCAGCAGAGATAGCGGACACGGAGCTTTCTTT CATSRDSGHGAFF
TRBJ2-3 18 TRBV4-1 TRBD2 few TGCGCCAGCAGCCCCTACCCCGGGACTAGCGGGTTCACAGATACGCAGTATTTT CASSPYPGTSGFTDTQYF
TRBJ2-5 17 TRBV3-1 . . TGTGCCAGCAGCCAAGTATTGGGAGCCTTCTCGGGAGAGACCCAGTACTTC CASSQVLGAFSGETQYF
TRBJ1-4 15 TRBV5-6 . . TGTGCCAGCAGTTTACAGGGTTCAACTAATGAAAAACTGTTTTTT CASSLQGSTNEKLFF
TRBJ2-5 16 TRBV12-3/TRBV12-4 TRBD2 few TGTGCCAGCAGTGTCCGACTAGCGGGGGAACAAGAGACCCAGTACTTC CASSVRLAGEQETQYF
TRBJ2-3 15 TRBV12-3/TRBV12-4 TRBD2 . TGTGCCACCGAATTGACTAGCCGTAGCACAGATACGCAGTATTTT CATELTSRSTDTQYF
TRBJ2-3 12 TRBV24-1 . few TGTGCCACCAGTGATTATTCAGATACGCAGTATTTT CATSDYSDTQYF
TRBJ2-4 14 TRBV7-9 TRBD1 few TGTGCCAGCAGACCTGGACAGGGCCCGAACATTCAGTACTTC CASRPGQGPNIQYF
TRBJ2-2 14 TRBV13 . . TGTGCCAGCAGCTTCGGGCAGGCAGTCGGGGAGCTGTTTTTT CASSFGQAVGELFF
TRBJ2-7 14 TRBV19 . few TGTGCCAGTAGTTGGGGGGTTCGTGCCTACGAGCAGTACTTC CASSWGVRAYEQYF
TRBJ2-1 15 TRBV7-8 . . TGTGCCAGCACCATCCGGGGGACGGAACTCGTTAGGCAGTTCTTC CASTIRGTELVRQFF
TRBJ2-1 15 TRBV24-1 . . TGTGCCACCAGTAAGGCGGGACAGCGATACAATGAGCAGTTCTTC CATSKAGQRYNEQFF